The rows below give T cell receptor beta chains drawn from one sample of a study of blood T cells in healthy people across ages. TCRdb used MiXCR to reprocess the 5' RACE reads, holding one entry per CDR3 protein. The sample lists 650,000 to 900,000 distinct CDR3 sequences; around 62% were seen once. Sequencing was performed on blood. These receptors originate from a man aged 25 to 40 in good health. CDR3s include the opening cysteine and the closing phenylalanine or tryptophan. A D gene is named only where the DNA matches it firmly.

V gene	J gene	D gene	CDR3 DNA	CDR3 protein
TRBV5-5	TRBJ2-3	.	TGTGCCAGCAGCCCCGGTGTTGGACTAACACGAGATACGCAGTATTTT	CASSPGVGLTRDTQYF
TRBV29-1	TRBJ2-1	.	TGCAGCGTTGGGAGAGGGCCCCCGGAGCAGTTCTTC	CSVGRGPPEQFF
TRBV7-2	TRBJ2-3	TRBD2	TGTGCCAGCAGCTTATATATGGCGGGAGGAGGAATCACAGATACGCAGTATTTT	CASSLYMAGGGITDTQYF
TRBV7-2	TRBJ2-1	.	TGTGCCAGCAGCTTAGCGCTGGGTAACAATGAGCAGTTCTTC	CASSLALGNNEQFF
TRBV7-3	TRBJ2-5	TRBD2	TGTGCCAGCAGCTTAAATAGCGGGGACCAAGAGACCCAGTACTTC	CASSLNSGDQETQYF
TRBV29-1	TRBJ2-3	.	TGCAGCGTTGAAGATCAGGGGATAACAGATACGCAGTATTTT	CSVEDQGITDTQYF
TRBV6-2/TRBV6-3	TRBJ2-6	TRBD1	TGTGCCAGCAGTCCGTACTCCGGGACAGCCTCCGGGGCCAACGTCCTGACTTTC	CASSPYSGTASGANVLTF
TRBV12-3/TRBV12-4	TRBJ2-5	.	TGTGCCAGCACCCTCACCGGGGAGACCCAGTACTTC	CASTLTGETQYF
TRBV9	TRBJ1-4	.	TGTGCCAGCAGCGTAGTGGCAGGAACTAATGAAAAACTGTTTTTT	CASSVVAGTNEKLFF
TRBV20-1	TRBJ2-3	.	TGCAGTGCTCGTGAGGACACAGATACGCAGTATTTT	CSAREDTDTQYF